This T cell receptor beta chain came from a study of cytomegalovirus exposure and HLA in healthy donors. It was with 60 Vbeta and 13 Jbeta primers that the PCR ran. Clones were read by immunoSEQ multiplex PCR, and TCRdb kept only the in-frame ones, dropping some. This table has over 100,000 clones, about 78% appearing once. The length of the CDR3 is 12 residues. Between the trimmed V and J ends, which lost 2 bases and 7 bases, there was a span of 8 bases. Germline assignment: CDR1 MNHNS and CDR2 SASEGT. Sequencing used PBMCs. This sequence joins TRBV6-1 and TRBJ1-1; D uncertain. The sequence derives from a woman in her 40s in good health and CMV-seropositive. CDR3: CASSESPFEAFF. The CDR3 coding sequence is TGTGCCAGCAGTGAAAGCCCCTTTGAAGCTTTCTTT.